This T cell receptor (beta chain) was recovered during a study of T cells after somatic rescue of genetic block. Measured with immunoSEQ multiplex PCR; TCRdb has only the in-frame clones, and not every one. The sample carries approximately 100,000 clones, approximately 90% recorded once. The V end was cut by 0 bases, the J end by 2 bases, with 11 bases between. The CDR3 spans 15 residues. Germline CDR1 reads LNHDA; CDR2 reads SQIVND (reference sequence). The receptor was derived from a woman aged 18-29 years. This chain uses TRBV19 with TRBJ2-7, with D tentatively TRBD1 (8 bases). The sample taken for sequencing was peripheral blood mononuclear cells (PBMCs). The CDR3 spells CASSIEQGGPYEQYF. The CDR3 DNA reads as TGTGCCAGTAGTATAGAACAGGGGGGGCCCTACGAGCAGTACTTC. Drawing the rest from reference TRBV19 and TRBJ2-7, the complete variable domain is DGGITQSPKYLFRKEGQNVTLSCEQNLNHDAMYWYRQDPGQGLRLIYYSQIVNDFQKGDIAEGYSVSREKKESFPLTVTSAQKNPTAFYLCASSIEQGGPYEQYFGPGTRLTVT.